This T cell receptor (beta chain) was identified during a study of blood T cells in healthy people across ages. A second roughly 7 to 11 cycle PCR used barcoded and J-beta primers. TCRdb re-derived calls from the 5' RACE reads in MiXCR, one entry per CDR3 protein. The sample includes about 1,500,000 distinct CDR3 sequences, roughly 28% of them seen just once. The CDR3 runs 13 residues. Germline V CDR1 and CDR2: KGHDR, SFDVKD. Trimming stripped 2 bases from V and 6 bases from J, with 9 bases between. The sequence derives from a woman aged 25 to 39 in good health. This chain uses TRBV24-1 with TRBJ1-1, with a possible D match to TRBD1 (6 bases). The material sequenced was blood. DNA of the CDR3: TGTGCCACCAGTGATTCCCACAGGGCTGAAGCTTTCTTT. Amino acids: CATSDSHRAEAFF.